Listed here is a single T cell receptor (beta chain). Repertoires were generated with immunoSEQ multiplex PCR, while TCRdb's copy carries only in-frame clones and drops some. The data contain 30,000 or so clones, around 81% of them singletons. The CDR3 is 20 amino acids. Trimming took 3 bases from V and 2 from J; bases not matched to a gene: 11. Germline CDR1 reads SGHVS; CDR2 reads FQNEAQ. This record comes from a study of T cells in narcolepsy. V and J are TRBV7-8 and TRBJ2-4; 15 bases are shared with TRBD2. The clonotype comes from a human donor with narcolepsy. Sample: CD45RA- memory CD4+ T cells from PBMCs. The CDR3, as DNA: TGTGCCAGCAGCTTCCCCGGACTAGCGGGGGGGACCGAGCCCAAAAACATTCAGTACTTC. Translated: CASSFPGLAGGTEPKNIQYF.